These T cell receptor beta chains were read from a single sample in a study of cytomegalovirus exposure and HLA in healthy donors. Here immunoSEQ multiplex PCR was the method, and the copy in TCRdb shows in-frame clones only, minus some. Seen here are approximately 130,000 clones, approximately 77% observed once, and the top ten hold about 1.4%. The sequencing sample was made of PBMCs. Receptor source: a woman aged 40 to 50 in good health and CMV-seronegative. The CDR3 runs from the conserved cysteine through the conserved F or W. The D gene is left open where the match is weak. Clone size appears in some rows only: once, few, many, or a class for an expanded clone.

D,J,V,size,CDR3,DNA
.,TRBJ1-6,TRBV28,.,CASTPGRGWNSPLHF,TGTGCCAGCACCCCAGGTAGGGGCTGGAATTCACCCCTCCACTTT
.,TRBJ1-3,TRBV7-9,.,CASSLIRGNTIYF,TGTGCCAGCAGCTTAATACGGGGAAACACCATATATTTT
.,TRBJ1-5,TRBV5-4,.,CASSLQGESQPQHF,TGTGCCAGCAGCTTGCAAGGGGAAAGTCAGCCCCAGCATTTT
.,TRBJ2-3,TRBV30,.,CAWSVLSSLTDTQYF,TGTGCCTGGAGTGTACTTAGCAGCCTCACAGATACGCAGTATTTT
TRBD1,TRBJ1-6,TRBV28,.,CASNLPGQGDSPLHF,TGTGCCAGCAACCTACCGGGACAGGGGGACTCACCCCTCCACTTT
TRBD1,TRBJ2-7,TRBV4-1,.,CASSQVLGGWDEQYF,TGCGCCAGCAGCCAAGTCCTAGGGGGCTGGGACGAGCAGTACTTC
.,TRBJ2-3,TRBV21-1,.,CASSKGLAGTGTDTQYF,TGTGCCAGCAGCAAAGGACTAGCGGGGACAGGCACAGATACGCAGTATTTT
.,TRBJ1-6,TRBV6-5,once,CASSYGSSPLHF,TGTGCCAGCAGTTACGGTAGTTCACCCCTCCACTTT
TRBD1,TRBJ1-1,TRBV9,.,CASSVGGTGWMNTEAFF,TGTGCCAGCAGCGTAGGGGGGACAGGATGGATGAACACTGAAGCTTTCTTT
.,TRBJ1-2,TRBV19,.,CASKRGSSDGYTF,TGTGCCTCAAAACGGGGGAGTTCCGATGGCTACACCTTC
.,TRBJ2-1,TRBV28,.,CASSLVRETYNEQFF,TGTGCCAGCAGTTTGGTCAGGGAAACCTACAATGAGCAGTTCTTC
TRBD1,TRBJ2-2,TRBV7-9,.,CASSPRDRGHTGELFF,TGTGCCAGCAGCCCTAGGGACAGGGGGCATACCGGGGAGCTGTTTTTT
.,TRBJ1-2,TRBV13,.,CASSFGRGDYGYTF,TGTGCCAGCAGCTTCGGCAGGGGCGACTATGGCTACACCTTC
.,TRBJ2-4,TRBV28,.,CASSLSGYYTNLAKNIQYF,TGTGCCAGCAGTTTATCAGGGTATTACACGAATCTAGCCAAAAACATTCAGTACTTC
TRBD2,TRBJ2-2,TRBV6-1,.,CASSAASGGANTGELFF,TGTGCCAGCAGTGCGGCTAGCGGGGGCGCGAACACCGGGGAGCTGTTTTTT
TRBD2,TRBJ2-3,TRBV13,.,CASSEGLAGDSSTDTQYF,TGTGCCAGCAGCGAAGGACTAGCGGGGGATTCTAGCACAGATACGCAGTATTTT
.,TRBJ1-1,TRBV19,.,CASSIIGGGVNTEAFF,TGTGCCAGTTCTATCATTGGCGGCGGGGTGAACACTGAAGCTTTCTTT
.,TRBJ1-1,TRBV7-8,.,CASSLSREAEAFF,TGTGCCAGCAGCTTATCCAGGGAGGCTGAAGCTTTCTTT
.,TRBJ2-1,TRBV28,.,CASSPGHRSSYNEQFF,TGTGCCAGCAGCCCGGGACATCGGAGCTCCTACAATGAGCAGTTCTTC
TRBD1,TRBJ1-1,TRBV6-6,.,CASSLSQGVNTEAFF,TGTGCCAGCAGCCTCTCACAGGGGGTTAACACTGAAGCTTTCTTT
.,TRBJ2-7,TRBV4-3,few,CASSQERGYEQYF,TGCGCCAGCAGCCAAGAAAGAGGCTACGAGCAGTACTTC
TRBD1,TRBJ1-6,TRBV5-4,.,CAITGQGNSPLHF,TGTGCCATAACTGGACAGGGTAATTCACCCCTCCACTTT
.,TRBJ1-3,TRBV7-9,.,CASSLAAGNGNTIYF,TGTGCCAGCAGCTTAGCAGCGGGGAATGGAAACACCATATATTTT
.,TRBJ2-3,TRBV25-1,.,CASSKLGGGSDTQYF,TGTGCCAGCTCAAAATTAGGGGGGGGGTCAGATACGCAGTATTTT
TRBD1,TRBJ2-5,TRBV29-1,.,CSVWDSQETQYF,TGCAGCGTCTGGGACAGTCAAGAGACCCAGTACTTC
TRBD1,TRBJ2-7,TRBV7-2,.,CASSLGGQGSEQYF,TGTGCCAGCAGCTTAGGAGGACAGGGCTCCGAGCAGTACTTC
.,TRBJ2-1,TRBV7-9,.,CASSSTGSSYNEQFF,TGTGCCAGCAGCAGCACAGGTAGCTCCTACAATGAGCAGTTCTTC
TRBD1,TRBJ1-1,TRBV19,.,CASSRDRVNTEAFF,TGTGCCAGTAGTAGGGACAGGGTGAACACTGAAGCTTTCTTT
.,TRBJ1-1,TRBV28,.,CASSLSGGAFF,TGTGCCAGCAGTTTATCTGGAGGAGCTTTCTTT
.,TRBJ1-1,TRBV4-1,.,CASSRGRDIDTEAFF,TGCGCCAGCAGCCGAGGCCGGGACATAGACACTGAAGCTTTCTTT
.,TRBJ1-2,TRBV27,few,CASSYGQRYGYTF,TGTGCCAGCAGTTACGGACAGCGATATGGCTACACCTTC
TRBD1,TRBJ2-3,TRBV7-8,.,CASTSGTGGSDTQYF,TGTGCCAGCACCTCCGGGACAGGGGGCTCGGATACGCAGTATTTT
.,TRBJ1-5,TRBV6-6,.,CASTKPGGQPQHF,TGTGCCAGCACCAAACCCGGGGGTCAGCCCCAGCATTTT
TRBD2,TRBJ2-1,TRBV5-1,.,CASSLALAGEYEQFF,TGCGCCAGCAGCTTGGCCCTAGCGGGGGAATATGAGCAGTTCTTC
TRBD1,TRBJ2-7,TRBV19,.,CASSMTGGRGEQYF,TGTGCCAGTAGTATGACAGGGGGCCGAGGCGAGCAGTACTTC
TRBD1,TRBJ2-3,TRBV5-1,.,CASSTQGERDTQYF,TGCGCCAGCAGCACACAGGGGGAGCGAGATACGCAGTATTTT
.,TRBJ1-1,TRBV28,few,CASSLGYPGVSNTEAFF,TGTGCCAGCAGTCTTGGTTATCCAGGGGTATCGAACACTGAAGCTTTCTTT
TRBD1,TRBJ1-2,TRBV29-1,.,CSCGQGSNYGYTF,TGCAGCTGCGGACAGGGGTCCAACTATGGCTACACCTTC
.,TRBJ1-1,TRBV7-3,.,CASSFRESTEAFF,TGTGCCAGCAGCTTCCGGGAGTCCACTGAAGCTTTCTTT
.,TRBJ2-7,TRBV25-1,.,CASAPYFGSVTYEQYF,TGTGCCAGCGCCCCCTACTTTGGTTCTGTCACCTACGAGCAGTACTTC
.,TRBJ1-4,TRBV4-2,.,CASSQEAGEKLFF,TGTGCCAGCAGCCAAGAAGCGGGTGAAAAACTGTTTTTT
.,TRBJ2-2,TRBV5-6,.,CASSLAQTNTGELFF,TGTGCCAGCAGCTTGGCTCAGACGAACACCGGGGAGCTGTTTTTT
.,TRBJ1-2,TRBV9,.,CASSVGGAGTNYGYTF,TGTGCCAGCAGCGTAGGAGGGGCGGGAACGAACTATGGCTACACCTTC
.,TRBJ2-2,TRBV2,.,CASKGQGGNTGELFF,TGTGCCAGCAAGGGTCAGGGGGGGAACACCGGGGAGCTGTTTTTT
.,TRBJ2-7,TRBV6-1,few,CASSEGTQGQYF,TGTGCCAGCAGTGAGGGGACTCAAGGGCAGTACTTC
TRBD1,TRBJ1-5,TRBV18,once,CASSLYNRGDQPQHF,TGTGCCAGCTCACTCTATAACAGGGGCGATCAGCCCCAGCATTTT
.,TRBJ1-2,TRBV14,.,CASSSTFQGPDYGYTF,TGTGCCAGCAGCTCAACCTTCCAGGGGCCTGACTATGGCTACACCTTC
TRBD2,TRBJ2-2,TRBV7-8,.,CASSLASGANTGELFF,TGTGCCAGCAGCCTCGCTAGCGGGGCCAACACCGGGGAGCTGTTTTTT